The 14 T cell receptor beta chains below all came from one sample that was sequenced in a study of Graves' ophthalmopathy and Graves' hyperthyroidism. RNA transcripts were the source from which TCR beta CDR3 regions were amplified. HTBI primers were employed in first-round RT-PCR, then a second-round multiplex PCR followed. TCRdb redid the calling of the multiplex PCR reads with MiXCR, one entry per CDR3 protein. Of a few hundred thousand distinct CDR3 sequences listed, roughly 40% are singletons. Specimen: peripheral blood or thyroid tissue (not recorded which). The receptors come from an adult man with Graves' hyperthyroidism.

As to this clonotype: This could be a read error, since a much larger clone is one nucleotide away. This rearrangement joins TRBV7-2 to TRBJ1-2, with 7 bases aligning to TRBD1. The CDR3 runs 15 residues. Trimming took 5 bases from V and 8 from J; bases not matched to a gene: 14. Germline CDR1 SGHTA, CDR2 FQGNSA. This CDR3 reads CASSPTGTSVWGYTF. CDR3 in DNA: TGTGCCAGCAGCCCGACAGGGACAAGCGTCTGGGGCTACACCTTC.

This clonotype was found many times. CDR3 sequence reads: CSAGGGVLQETQYF. The CDR3 DNA sequence: TGCAGCGCGGGAGGGGGGGTCCTCCAAGAGACCCAGTACTTC. The V gene is TRBV29-1, the J gene TRBJ2-5, with 8 bases matching TRBD2. V lost 7 bases to trimming and J lost 1 base; unmatched junction nucleotides: 8. The CDR3 spans 14 residues. Germline V gene sequence: CDR1 SQVTM, CDR2 ANQGSEA. Full variable domain (remainder filled in from reference TRBV29-1 and TRBJ2-5): SAVISQKPSRDICQRGTSLTIQCQVDSQVTMMFWYRQQPGQSLTLIATANQGSEATYESGFVIDKFPISRPNLTFSTLTVSNMSPEDSSIYLCSAGGGVLQETQYFGPGTRLLVL.

This chain uses TRBV12-3 or TRBV12-4 with TRBJ2-7; 7 nucleotides agree with TRBD1. This CDR3 contains 12 residues. The CDR3, as DNA: TGTGCTAGTGGTTTGACAGGGAACGAGCAGTACTTC. Residues: CASGLTGNEQYF.

The chain recombines TRBV20-1 with TRBJ1-6; a possible D gene is TRBD1 (6 bases). CDR1 is DFQATT and CDR2 is SNEGSKA in the germline V gene (reference sequence). With 5 bases removed from V and 10 bases from J, the gap between germline ends came to 18 bases. The CDR3 has 14 residues. CDR3 in amino acids: CSALPQGFGSPLHF. CDR3 nucleotide sequence: TGCAGTGCTCTACCACAGGGTTTCGGGTCACCCCTCCACTTT.

The rearrangement links TRBV28 to TRBJ1-3; 8 positions match TRBD1. The CDR3 has 16 residues. From germline, CDR1 is MDHEN and CDR2 SYDVKM. V shed 5 bases, J shed 0 bases, and the junction held 6 bases outside the gene matches. This CDR3 is CASSPADRVSGNTIYF. The CDR3 DNA is TGTGCCAGCAGTCCTGCGGACAGGGTCTCTGGAAACACCATATATTTT.

This clonotype was counted ten times or more. V is TRBV10-3 and J is TRBJ2-5; 9 bases line up with TRBD2. The CDR3 extends over 15 amino acids. The germline V gene has CDR1 ENHRY and CDR2 SYGVKD. Trimming removed 3 bases from V and 5 bases from J; junction bases left unmatched: 7. This chain's CDR3 is CAISDAAGGRETQYF. CDR3 nucleotide sequence: TGTGCCATCAGTGACGCCGCGGGAGGGCGGGAGACCCAGTACTTC.

The chain recombines TRBV10-3 with TRBJ2-7; TRBD2 agrees at 12 bases. This CDR3 region has 17 residues. Germline V gene data show CDR1 as ENHRY and CDR2 as SYGVKD. Losses at the gene ends were 4 bases for V and 3 bases for J; bases not matched to a gene: 10. The DNA for the CDR3 is TGTGCCATCAGTGGACGGACTAGCGGGACAGGCCGCTACGAGCAGTACTTC. It translates to CAISGRTSGTGRYEQYF.

The rearrangement uses TRBV29-1 and TRBJ1-2; 9 bases agree with TRBD1. Germline CDR1 SQVTM, CDR2 ANQGSEA. V shed 4 bases and J 11 bases; nucleotides not matched to a gene: 11. CDR3 length equals 13 residues. DNA of the CDR3: TGCAGCGTTGTTTCGGGACAGGGTTCGGGTTACACCTTC. Translated: CSVVSGQGSGYTF.

This clonotype showed up many times. The gene calls are TRBV6-6 and TRBJ2-2; no definite D call. Per germline, CDR1 MNHNY and CDR2 SVGAGI (reference sequence). The V gene lost 7 bases and the J gene lost 5 bases, with 5 bases spanning the gap. The CDR3 contains 11 residues. In DNA form, the CDR3 reads TGTGCCAGCACCAGGACCGGGGAGCTGTTTTTT. Amino acids: CASTRTGELFF.

This sequence joins TRBV29-1 and TRBJ1-1; D is ambiguous. The CDR3 totals 12 residues. Germline lookup yields CDR1 SQVTM and CDR2 ANQGSEA. V shed 3 bases and J shed 0 bases, with 5 bases lying between them. The CDR3 coding sequence is TGCAGCGTTGAGTGGATGAACACTGAAGCTTTCTTT. Protein: CSVEWMNTEAFF.

This chain joins TRBV7-9 and TRBJ1-3; perhaps TRBD1 as D (6 bases). Germline CDR1 SEHNR, CDR2 FQNEAQ (reference sequence). Trimming pared 2 bases from V and 8 bases from J, leaving 19 bases between. The CDR3 sequence is 16 residues long. As DNA, the CDR3 is TGTGCCAGCAGCTTAAACCAGGGGAGCAATGGCTACACCATATATTTT. The encoded protein is CASSLNQGSNGYTIYF.

This clonotype occurred a few times. The gene calls are TRBV20-1 and TRBJ2-7; TRBD1 matches 8 bases. Germline V CDR1 and CDR2: DFQATT, SNEGSKA (reference sequence). The CDR3 extends over 18 amino acids. The V segment lost 1 base and the J segment 6 bases; nucleotides outside the gene matches: 20. CDR3 residues: CSARGRRRSGTGKGEQYF. For the CDR3, the DNA is TGCAGTGCTAGAGGGCGCCGCCGATCCGGGACAGGAAAAGGCGAGCAGTACTTC.

This clonotype has at least ten counts. The chain links TRBV19 to TRBJ1-1, with D perhaps TRBD1 (6 bases). V was cut by 3 bases and J by 5 bases, with 16 bases left in between. Per germline, CDR1 LNHDA and CDR2 SQIVND (reference sequence). The length of the CDR3 is 15 residues. The CDR3 spells CASSMSETGRTEAFF. The CDR3 nucleotides are TGTGCCAGTAGTATGTCCGAGACAGGAAGAACTGAAGCTTTCTTT.

The chain joins TRBV7-6 to TRBJ1-6; 11 bases align to TRBD1. The germline V gene has CDR1 SGHVS and CDR2 FNYEAQ. V lost 5 bases and J lost 4; bases outside the gene matches: 7. The CDR3 has 17 residues. The CDR3, as DNA: TGTGCCAGCAGCCGGACAGGGGGCAAGCGGTATAATTCACCCCTCCACTTT. This encodes CASSRTGGKRYNSPLHF.